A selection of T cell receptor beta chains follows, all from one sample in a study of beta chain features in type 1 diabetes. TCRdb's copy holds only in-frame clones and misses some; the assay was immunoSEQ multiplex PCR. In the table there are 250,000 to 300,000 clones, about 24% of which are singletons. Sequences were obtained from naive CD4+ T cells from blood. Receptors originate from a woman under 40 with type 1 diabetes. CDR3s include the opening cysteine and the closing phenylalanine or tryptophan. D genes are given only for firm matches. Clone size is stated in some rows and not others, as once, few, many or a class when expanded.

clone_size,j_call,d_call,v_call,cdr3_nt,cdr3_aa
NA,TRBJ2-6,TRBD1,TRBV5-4,TGTGCCAGCAGCGCGACAGGGGGTAGCGCTGGGGCCAACGTCCTGACTTTC,CASSATGGSAGANVLTF
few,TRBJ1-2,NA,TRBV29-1,TGCAGCGACAGGAAAGACTATGGCTACACCTTC,CSDRKDYGYTF
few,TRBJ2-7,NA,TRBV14,TGTGCCAGCAGCCAAGCTACGGGATTCTACGAGCAGTACTTC,CASSQATGFYEQYF
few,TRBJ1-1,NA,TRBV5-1,TGCGCCAGCAGCTTACCGGGACTCGGGAACACTGAAGCTTTCTTT,CASSLPGLGNTEAFF
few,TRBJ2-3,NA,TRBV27,TGTGCCAGCAGTCTCTCGTTGAGCGGTACGCAGTATTTT,CASSLSLSGTQYF
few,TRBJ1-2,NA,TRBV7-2,TGTGCCAGCAGCTTAGCGGGGCCTAACTATGGCTACACCTTC,CASSLAGPNYGYTF
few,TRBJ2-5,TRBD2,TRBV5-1,TGCGCCAGCTCGGCTAGCGGGAGGAGCGGGGTAGAGACCCAGTACTTC,CASSASGRSGVETQYF
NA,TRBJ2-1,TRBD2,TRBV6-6,TGTGCCAGCACCGCGGGAGCGTCCTACAATGAGCAGTTCTTC,CASTAGASYNEQFF
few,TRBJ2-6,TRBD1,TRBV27,TGTGCCAGCAGTTTAAGGGGCAGGGGGCCCCCTGGGGCCAACGTCCTGACTTTC,CASSLRGRGPPGANVLTF
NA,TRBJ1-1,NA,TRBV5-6,TGTGCCACCGGGAGGGGCCTGCTTATGAACACTGAAGCTTTCTTT,CATGRGLLMNTEAFF
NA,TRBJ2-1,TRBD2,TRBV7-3,TGTGCCAGCAGCTTAACGCCTAGCGGGAGTAATGAGCAGTTCTTC,CASSLTPSGSNEQFF